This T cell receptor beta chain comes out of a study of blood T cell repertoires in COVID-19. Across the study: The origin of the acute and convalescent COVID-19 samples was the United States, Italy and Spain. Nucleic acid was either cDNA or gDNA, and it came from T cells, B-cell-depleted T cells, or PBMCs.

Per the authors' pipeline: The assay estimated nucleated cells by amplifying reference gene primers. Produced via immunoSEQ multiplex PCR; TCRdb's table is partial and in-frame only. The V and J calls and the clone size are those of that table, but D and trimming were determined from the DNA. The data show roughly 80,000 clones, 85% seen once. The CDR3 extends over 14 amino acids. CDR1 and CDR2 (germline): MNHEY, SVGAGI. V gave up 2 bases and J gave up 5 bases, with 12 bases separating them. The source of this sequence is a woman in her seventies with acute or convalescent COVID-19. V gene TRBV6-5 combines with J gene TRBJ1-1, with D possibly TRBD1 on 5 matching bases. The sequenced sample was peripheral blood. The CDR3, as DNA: TGTGCCAGCAGTTACGCGGCGGGGACTACTGAAGCTTTCTTT. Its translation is CASSYAAGTTEAFF.